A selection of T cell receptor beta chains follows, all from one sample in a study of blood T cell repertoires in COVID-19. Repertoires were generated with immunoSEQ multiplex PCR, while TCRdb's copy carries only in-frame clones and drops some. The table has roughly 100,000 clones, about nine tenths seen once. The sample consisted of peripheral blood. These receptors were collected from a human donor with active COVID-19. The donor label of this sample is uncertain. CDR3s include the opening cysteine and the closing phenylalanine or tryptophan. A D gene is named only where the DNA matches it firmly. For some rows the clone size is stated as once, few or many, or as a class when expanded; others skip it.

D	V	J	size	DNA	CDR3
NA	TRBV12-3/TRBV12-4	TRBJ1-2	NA	TGTGCCAGCAGGCGGGGCCTCAACTATGGCTACACCTTC	CASRRGLNYGYTF
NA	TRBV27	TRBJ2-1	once	TGTGCCAGCAGAGGCGGGACTTCCTTCTTCGAGCAGTTCTTC	CASRGGTSFFEQFF
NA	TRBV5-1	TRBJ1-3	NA	TGCGCCAGCAGCCGCCGGGACATCGATACTGGAAACACCATATATTTT	CASSRRDIDTGNTIYF
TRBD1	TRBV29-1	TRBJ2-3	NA	TGCAGCGTTGAAGATCCGGACAGGGCGGGTGCAGATACGCAGTATTTT	CSVEDPDRAGADTQYF
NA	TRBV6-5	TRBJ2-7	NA	TGTGCCAGCAGTTCGGTGGGGCTCGAGCAGTACTTC	CASSSVGLEQYF
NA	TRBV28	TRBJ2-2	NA	TGTGCCAGCACCCGAACAGAGTGGGCAACCGGGGAGCTGTTTTTT	CASTRTEWATGELFF
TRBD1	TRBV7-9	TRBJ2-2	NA	TGTGCCAGCAGCTTAGCGGCGGGACAGGGTTGGACCGGGGAGCTGTTTTTT	CASSLAAGQGWTGELFF
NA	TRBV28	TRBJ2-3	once	TGTGCCAGCAGTTCTGGCGGGCAAAGCACAGATACGCAGTATTTT	CASSSGGQSTDTQYF
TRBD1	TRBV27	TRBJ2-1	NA	TGTGCCAGCAGTGCAGGGTACCGGGACAGGGGGATAAATGAGCAGTTCTTC	CASSAGYRDRGINEQFF
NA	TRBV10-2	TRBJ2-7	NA	TGCGCCAGCAGCCCGAACGGCTACGAGCAGTACTTC	CASSPNGYEQYF
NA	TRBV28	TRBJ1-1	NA	TGTGCCAGCAGTTTGGGAGCACAGGGTAGAGCTTTCTTT	CASSLGAQGRAFF
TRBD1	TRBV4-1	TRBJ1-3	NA	TGCGCCAGCAGCCAAGAAGGGCAGGGGGGTGACACCATATATTTT	CASSQEGQGGDTIYF
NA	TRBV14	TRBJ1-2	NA	TGTGCCAGCAGTCGCACAGGGATTGGGTATGGCTACACCTTC	CASSRTGIGYGYTF
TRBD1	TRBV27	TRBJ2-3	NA	TGTGCCAGCAGTTTACCCCTCGTAAGGGGGCGCACAGATACGCAGTATTTT	CASSLPLVRGRTDTQYF
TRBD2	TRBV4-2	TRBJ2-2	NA	TGTGCCAGCAGCCAAGATTGGGGGGGGGTCTCCGCGAACACCGGGGAGCTGTTTTTT	CASSQDWGGVSANTGELFF
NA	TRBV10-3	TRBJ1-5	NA	TGTGCCATCAGTGACGGGGGGGACGGTCAGCCCCAGCATTTT	CAISDGGDGQPQHF
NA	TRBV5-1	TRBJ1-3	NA	TGCGCCAGCAGCTGGGGACAATTAGATGGAAACACCATATATTTT	CASSWGQLDGNTIYF
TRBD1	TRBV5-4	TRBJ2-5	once	TGTGCCAGCAGCGCACAGGGGGCGCCGTACCAAGAGACCCAGTACTTC	CASSAQGAPYQETQYF
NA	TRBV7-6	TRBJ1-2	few	TGTGCCAGCAGTCGGGGGTGGGGAACAGACTATGGCTACACCTTC	CASSRGWGTDYGYTF
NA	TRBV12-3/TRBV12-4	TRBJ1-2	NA	TGTGCCAGCAGTTCTCAGGGATTCTATGGCTACACCTTC	CASSSQGFYGYTF
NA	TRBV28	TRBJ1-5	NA	TGTGCCACCTATTCTCTACCCGGCCTACAGGATCTCAATCAGCCCCAGCATTTT	CATYSLPGLQDLNQPQHF
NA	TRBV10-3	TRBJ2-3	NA	TGTGCCATCAGTGATGTGGCCGTGACAGATACGCAGTATTTT	CAISDVAVTDTQYF
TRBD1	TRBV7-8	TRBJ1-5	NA	TGTGCCAGCAGCTCCCAATTGACAGGGCACAATCAGCCCCAGCATTTT	CASSSQLTGHNQPQHF
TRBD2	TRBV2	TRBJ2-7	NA	TGTGCCAACTCGGCCGGGGTAATAGCGGGGGGGTCCTACGAGCAGTACTTC	CANSAGVIAGGSYEQYF
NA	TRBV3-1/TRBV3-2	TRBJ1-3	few	TGTGCCAGCAGCCATCAGGGGATGCCAATCGGGAACACCATATATTTT	CASSHQGMPIGNTIYF
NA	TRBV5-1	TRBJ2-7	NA	TGCGCCAGCAGCTTGGAAGGGGACTACGAGCAGTACTTC	CASSLEGDYEQYF
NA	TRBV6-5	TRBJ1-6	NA	TGTGCCAGCAGGTTTCTAGGGGATTCACCCCTCCACTTT	CASRFLGDSPLHF
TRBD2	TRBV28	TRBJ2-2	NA	TGTGCCAGCAGTTTATCGACGCTTGGACGGGGGGTCGGGGAGCTGTTTTTT	CASSLSTLGRGVGELFF
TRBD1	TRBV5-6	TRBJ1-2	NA	TGTGCCAGCACCTCGGACAGGGACGGCTACACCTTC	CASTSDRDGYTF
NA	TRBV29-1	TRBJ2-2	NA	TGCAGCGTTGAAGAGTACCAGGGAAACACCGGGGAGCTGTTTTTT	CSVEEYQGNTGELFF
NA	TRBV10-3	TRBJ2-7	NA	TGTGCCATCAGTGAGGGAACTAGCACGGTAGAGCAGTACTTC	CAISEGTSTVEQYF
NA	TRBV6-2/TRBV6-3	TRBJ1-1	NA	TGTGCCAGCAGTTACGTGGTGGAAAAATCGGCGGACACTGAAGCTTTCTTT	CASSYVVEKSADTEAFF
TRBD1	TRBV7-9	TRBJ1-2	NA	TGTGCCAGCAGCTTAAACTGGACAGGGGGGAACTATGGCTACACCTTC	CASSLNWTGGNYGYTF
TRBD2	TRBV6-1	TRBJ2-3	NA	TGTGCCAGCAGAGAAGGGAGGGGACGCCTTGGAGATACGCAGTATTTT	CASREGRGRLGDTQYF
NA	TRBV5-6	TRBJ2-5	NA	TGTGCCAGCAGCCTCTTCTCCGTAGGAGGCCTCATCTCTTTAGAGACCCAGTACTTC	CASSLFSVGGLISLETQYF
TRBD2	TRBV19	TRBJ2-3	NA	TGTGCCAGTAGTATCCTCAGCGTCGGACTAGCGGGGGGCACAGATACGCAGTATTTT	CASSILSVGLAGGTDTQYF
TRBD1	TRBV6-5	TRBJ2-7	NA	TGTGCCAGCAGGGGACAGGCCACCTACGAGCAGTACTTC	CASRGQATYEQYF
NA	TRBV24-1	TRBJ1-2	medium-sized	TGTGCCACCAGTGATGGTGAGGGCTATGGCTACACCTTC	CATSDGEGYGYTF
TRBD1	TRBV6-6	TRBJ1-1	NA	TGTGCCAGCAGTTACACCGGGACAGGGGGTACTGAAGCTTTCTTT	CASSYTGTGGTEAFF
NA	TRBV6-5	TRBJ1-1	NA	TGTGCCAGCAGTTACGTGAGTTACGATACAGCTGAAGCTTTCTTT	CASSYVSYDTAEAFF
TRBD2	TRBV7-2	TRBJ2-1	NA	TGTGCCAGCAGCTACCCGACTAGCGGGGGGTCCTACAATGAGCAGTTCTTC	CASSYPTSGGSYNEQFF
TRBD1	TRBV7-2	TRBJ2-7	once	TGTGCCAGCAGCATAACAGGGGCCCGCTCCTACGAGCAGTACTTC	CASSITGARSYEQYF
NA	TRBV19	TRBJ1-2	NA	TGTGCCAGTAGTAGCATCCAGGGTGGAGGCTACACCTTC	CASSSIQGGGYTF
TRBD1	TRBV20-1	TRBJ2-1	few	TGCAGTGCTAGTTCCGGACAGGGGGTGTGGAATGAGCAGTTCTTC	CSASSGQGVWNEQFF
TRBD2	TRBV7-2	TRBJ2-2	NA	TGTGCCAGCAGCCAGACTAGCGGAGAGACCGGGGAGCTGTTTTTT	CASSQTSGETGELFF
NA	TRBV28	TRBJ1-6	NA	TGTGCCAGCAGTTTGTCGAATTCACCCCTCCACTTT	CASSLSNSPLHF
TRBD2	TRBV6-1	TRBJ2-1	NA	TGTGCCAGCAGTGAAGGCCATCCTAGCGGGGGGATAGGGTTCTTC	CASSEGHPSGGIGFF
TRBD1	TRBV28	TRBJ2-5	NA	TGTGCCAGCAGTTTCGGACAGGGGGCATGGGAGACCCAGTACTTC	CASSFGQGAWETQYF
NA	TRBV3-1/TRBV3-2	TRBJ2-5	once	TGTGCCTGTAAGCGGACTCAAGAGACCCAGTACTTC	CACKRTQETQYF
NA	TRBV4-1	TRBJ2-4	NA	TGCGCCAGCAGCCGGGGGGACATTCAGTACTTC	CASSRGDIQYF
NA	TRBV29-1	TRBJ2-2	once	TGCAGCGTTGGGCTGTACACCGGGGAGCTGTTTTTT	CSVGLYTGELFF
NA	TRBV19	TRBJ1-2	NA	TGTGCCAGTATACAGACGGAGGGCTTTGGCTACACCTTC	CASIQTEGFGYTF
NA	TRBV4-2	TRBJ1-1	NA	TGTGCCAGCAGCAGAGACTCGGACAGTGCGAACACTGAAGCTTTCTTT	CASSRDSDSANTEAFF